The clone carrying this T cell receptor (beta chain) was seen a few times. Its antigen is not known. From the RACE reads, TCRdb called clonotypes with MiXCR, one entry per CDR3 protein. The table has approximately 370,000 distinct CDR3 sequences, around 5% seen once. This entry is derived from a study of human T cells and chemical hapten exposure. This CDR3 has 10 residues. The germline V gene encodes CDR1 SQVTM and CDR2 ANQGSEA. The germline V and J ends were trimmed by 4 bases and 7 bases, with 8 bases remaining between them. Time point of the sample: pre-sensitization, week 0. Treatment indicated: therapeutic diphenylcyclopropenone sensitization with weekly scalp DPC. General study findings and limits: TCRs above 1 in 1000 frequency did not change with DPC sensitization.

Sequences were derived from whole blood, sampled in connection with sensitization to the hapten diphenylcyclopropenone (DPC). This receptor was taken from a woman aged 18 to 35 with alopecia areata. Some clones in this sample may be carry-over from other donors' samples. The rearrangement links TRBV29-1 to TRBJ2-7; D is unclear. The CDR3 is CSVVTPEQYF. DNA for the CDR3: TGCAGCGTTGTCACGCCTGAGCAGTACTTC.